These 23 T cell receptor beta chains were sequenced from one sample in a study of blood T cell repertoires in COVID-19. Only in-frame clones appear in the TCRdb table, and some are missing; sequencing was by immunoSEQ multiplex PCR. The table includes about 68,000 clones, almost 85% detected once. Sequencing used peripheral blood. Source of these receptors: a man aged 50 or older with active COVID-19.

The chain combines TRBV4-3 with TRBJ2-4; D is ambiguous. Deletions cut 6 bases from V and 0 bases from J, with 6 bases between. The CDR3 length is 13 residues. The germline gives CDR1 LGHNA, CDR2 YSLEER. CDR3 region: CASSQEAKNIQYF. DNA for the CDR3: TGCGCCAGCAGTCAGGAAGCCAAAAACATTCAGTACTTC.

The V and J genes are TRBV27 and TRBJ1-1, with 7 bases identical to TRBD1. V gave up 5 bases and J gave up 3 bases; unmatched junction bases: 18. The CDR3 sequence is 18 residues long. The germline CDR1 and CDR2 sequences are MNHEY and SMNVEV (reference sequence). CDR3 DNA: TGTGCCAGCAGTCCGTTCCTTGGTACAGGGGCAAAGCACACTGAAGCTTTCTTT. This gives the protein CASSPFLGTGAKHTEAFF.

The chain carries TRBV5-1 and TRBJ2-7; 12 bases agree with TRBD1. The J segment lost 7 bases and the V segment lost 3 bases, leaving 5 bases of the junction unmatched. The CDR3 is made up of 14 amino acids. Germline V gene data show CDR1 as SGHRS and CDR2 as YFSETQ. CDR3 sequence (DNA): TGCGCCAGCAGCTGGGGGACAGGGGGCCGTGAGCAGTACTTC. It translates to CASSWGTGGREQYF. The entire variable domain, with the rest obtained from reference TRBV5-1 and TRBJ2-7, is as follows: KAGVTQTPRYLIKTRGQQVTLSCSPISGHRSVSWYQQTPGQGLQFLFEYFSETQRNKGNFPGRFSGRQFSNSRSEMNVSTLELGDSALYLCASSWGTGGREQYFGPGTRLTVT.

V is TRBV30 and J is TRBJ1-3, with 7 bases matching TRBD1. The CDR3 is made up of 14 amino acids. From germline, CDR1 is GTSNPN and CDR2 SVGIG (reference sequence). V shed 4 bases and J 4 bases; nucleotides not matched to a gene: 7. The CDR3 protein is CAWKSRGLGNTIYF. The CDR3 DNA follows: TGTGCCTGGAAATCAAGGGGGCTCGGAAACACCATATATTTT.

This chain joins TRBV19 and TRBJ2-3, with a possible D match to TRBD1 (6 bases). CDR1 is LNHDA and CDR2 is SQIVND in the germline V gene (reference sequence). V lost 6 bases and J 2 bases, leaving 9 bases between the germline ends. This CDR3 comprises 13 residues. CDR3 in amino acids: CASSRTDTDTQYF. CDR3 nucleotides: TGTGCCAGTAGCCGGACAGACACAGATACGCAGTATTTT. The full variable domain, in which reference TRBV19 and TRBJ2-3 provide the parts outside the CDR3, is DGGITQSPKYLFRKEGQNVTLSCEQNLNHDAMYWYRQDPGQGLRLIYYSQIVNDFQKGDIAEGYSVSREKKESFPLTVTSAQKNPTAFYLCASSRTDTDTQYFGPGTRLTVL.

The chain has TRBV7-2 and TRBJ2-5, with 13 bases lining up with TRBD2. After removal of 4 bases from V and 4 bases from J, the junction contained 12 bases not matched to a gene. CDR3 length: 18 amino acids. Per germline, CDR1 SGHTA and CDR2 FQGNSA. The CDR3 sequence: CASSSLGTSGALGETQYF. Here the CDR3 DNA reads TGTGCCAGCAGCTCTCTAGGGACTAGCGGGGCCCTAGGAGAGACCCAGTACTTC.

The chain uses TRBV12-5 and TRBJ1-2; no definite D call. This CDR3 comprises 15 residues. Germline V gives CDR1 LGHNT, CDR2 FRNRAP. The V gene lost 0 bases and the J gene lost 7 bases, with 15 bases spanning the gap. DNA of the CDR3: TGTGCTAGTGGTTTGGTACTTGGGGAGGGCTCTGGCTACACCTTC. Translation gives CASGLVLGEGSGYTF.

The DNA of the CDR3 is TGTGCCAGCAGCTTGGCAGGCCCCAATCAGCCCCAGCATTTT. It translates to CASSLAGPNQPQHF. V and J are TRBV5-6 and TRBJ1-5; unclear D gene. The V gene's germline CDR1 is SGHDT and CDR2 YYEEEE. This CDR3 region has 14 residues. The germline V and J ends were trimmed by 0 bases and 3 bases, with 7 bases remaining between them.

The chain is built from TRBV29-1 and TRBJ1-1; tentatively, D is TRBD1 (5 bases). Germline CDR1 SQVTM, CDR2 ANQGSEA. The CDR3 runs to 12 residues. V was pared by 1 base and J by 8 bases, with 11 bases between. CDR3 loop: CSVEGHRREAFF. Here the CDR3 DNA reads TGCAGCGTTGAAGGACACAGGCGAGAAGCTTTCTTT.

V and J are TRBV7-9 and TRBJ2-7; perhaps TRBD2 as D (5 bases). V was cut by 6 bases and J by 6 bases, with 15 bases left in between. Germline CDR1 reads SEHNR; CDR2 reads FQNEAQ (reference sequence). The CDR3 loop spans 13 amino acids. CDR3 bases: TGTGCCAGCAGTCCCGCACTAGGCGGCGAGCAGTACTTC. This sequence encodes CASSPALGGEQYF.

The chain uses TRBV5-1 and TRBJ1-6; D may be TRBD1 (6 bases). V was trimmed by 0 bases and J by 7 bases, leaving 8 bases between them. Germline CDR1 SGHRS, CDR2 YFSETQ. The CDR3 extends over 14 amino acids. The CDR3 bases are TGCGCCAGCAGCTTGGGGACAGTCAATTCACCCCTCCACTTT. It encodes CASSLGTVNSPLHF.

The chain couples TRBV2 to TRBJ2-7; 11 bases fit TRBD1. CDR1 is SNHLY, CDR2 FYNNEI, per germline. This CDR3 is 15 amino acids long. The V gene end was trimmed by 6 bases and the J gene end by 5 bases; junction bases not matched to a gene: 9. The CDR3 region has the DNA TGTGCCAGCAGCCCTCGGACAGGGGGCGGCGACGAGCAGTACTTC. Amino acid sequence: CASSPRTGGGDEQYF.

This clone was seen a handful of times. The chain employs TRBV14 and TRBJ1-5, with 12 bases identical to TRBD1. This CDR3 comprises 17 residues. Trimming at V came to 4 bases and at J to 0 bases, leaving 4 bases not matched to a gene. Germline assignment: CDR1 SGHDN and CDR2 FVKESK. DNA for the CDR3: TGTGCCAGCAGCCCTCGGGACAGGGGGCATAGCAATCAGCCCCAGCATTTT. Its protein is CASSPRDRGHSNQPQHF.

This clone was seen only once. The genes are TRBV11-2 and TRBJ2-2; D not certain. The length of the CDR3 is 16 residues. Germline V gives CDR1 SGHAT, CDR2 FQNNGV. Trimming removed 4 bases at V and 5 bases at J, with 17 bases between. DNA of the CDR3: TGTGCCAGCAGCTCCTCGGGTCGCGGATGGACCGGGGAGCTGTTTTTT. It encodes CASSSSGRGWTGELFF. The full variable domain, its missing parts supplied by reference TRBV11-2 and TRBJ2-2, is EAGVAQSPRYKIIEKRQSVAFWCNPISGHATLYWYQQILGQGPKLLIQFQNNGVVDDSQLPKDRFSAERLKGVDSTLKIQPAKLEDSAVYLCASSSSGRGWTGELFFGEGSRLTVL.

The chain links TRBV5-5 to TRBJ1-2; 7 bases match TRBD1. V lost 2 bases, J lost 4 bases, and 11 bases stayed unmatched. Germline lookup yields CDR1 SGHKS and CDR2 YYEKEE (reference sequence). This CDR3 spans 16 amino acids. The chain's CDR3 is CASSFPSRQGSYGYTF. CDR3 DNA sequence: TGTGCCAGCAGCTTTCCCTCCCGACAGGGCAGCTATGGCTACACCTTC.

The rearrangement links TRBV18 to TRBJ2-3; 13 nucleotides align to TRBD2. The CDR3 is 16 residues long. The junction had 6 bases not matched to a gene; V was cut back by 3 bases and J by 6 bases. Per germline, CDR1 KGHSH and CDR2 LQKENI. CDR3 sequence (DNA): TGTGCCAGCTCACCCCGACTAGCGGGGGGTTCCGATACGCAGTATTTT. Protein: CASSPRLAGGSDTQYF.

This chain joins TRBV7-2 and TRBJ1-4; tentative D call: TRBD1 (5 bases). This CDR3 contains 14 residues. Germline-derived CDR1 and CDR2 are SGHTA and FQGNSA. V lost 6 bases to trimming and J lost 6 bases, with 14 bases between them. CDR3 in DNA: TGTGCCAGCAGAGTGACAGTCGCCGATGAAAAACTGTTTTTT. It codes for CASRVTVADEKLFF.

This chain joins TRBV7-8 and TRBJ2-1; possible D gene TRBD1, 5 bases. This CDR3 region has 12 residues. Trimming took 5 bases from V and 7 from J, leaving 9 bases between them. Germline loops: CDR1 SGHVS, CDR2 FQNEAQ. CDR3 amino acids: CASSQQGNEQFF. In DNA form, the CDR3 reads TGTGCCAGCAGCCAGCAGGGTAATGAGCAGTTCTTC.

The chain links TRBV3-1 (or the pseudogene TRBV3-2) to TRBJ1-3, with D maybe TRBD1 (5 bases). Germline assignment: CDR1 LGHDT and CDR2 YNNKEL (reference sequence). The CDR3 is made up of 14 amino acids. Trimming removed 4 bases at V and 0 bases at J, with 7 bases between. The CDR3 sequence is CASSRQSSGNTIYF. The CDR3 DNA sequence: TGTGCCAGCAGCCGACAGAGCTCTGGAAACACCATATATTTT.

This clone was observed a single time. V is TRBV18 and J is TRBJ2-5; 8 positions match TRBD1. Trimming removed 6 bases from V and 0 bases from J; junction bases left unmatched: 3. Germline V gene lookup returns CDR1 KGHSH and CDR2 LQKENI. This CDR3 has 14 residues. The CDR3 region is CASSRGQDQETQYF. The DNA of the CDR3 is TGTGCCAGCTCTCGGGGACAGGACCAAGAGACCCAGTACTTC. The full variable domain, its missing parts supplied by reference TRBV18 and TRBJ2-5, is NAGVMQNPRHLVRRRGQEARLRCSPMKGHSHVYWYRQLPEEGLKFMVYLQKENIIDESGMPKERFSAEFPKEGPSILRIQQVVRGDSAAYFCASSRGQDQETQYFGPGTRLLVL.

The genes are TRBV9 and TRBJ2-4; 9 positions match TRBD1. The junction had 14 bases not matched to a gene; V was cut back by 1 base and J by 0 bases. This CDR3 region has 20 residues. In germline, CDR1 is SGDLS, CDR2 YYNGEE. The DNA of the CDR3 is TGTGCCAGCAGCGTAACCTCGGACAGGGGCCAACCCCTAGCCAAAAACATTCAGTACTTC. It encodes CASSVTSDRGQPLAKNIQYF.

This clone was counted between two and nine times. V and J are TRBV12-3 or TRBV12-4 and TRBJ1-3; TRBD1 aligns across 7 bases. J was trimmed by 2 bases and V by 6 bases; bases with no gene match: 1. This CDR3 region has 13 residues. As DNA, the CDR3 is TGTGCCAGCAGCGACAGGGCTGGAAACACCATATATTTT. This gives the protein CASSDRAGNTIYF.

CDR3 coding DNA: TGCGCCAGCAGGAGACAGAGCTTTTCTGGAAACACCATATATTTT. It specifies CASRRQSFSGNTIYF. The chain is built from TRBV5-1 and TRBJ1-3, with D maybe TRBD1 (5 bases). V shed 5 bases and J shed 1 base, with 13 bases lying between them. The germline CDR1 and CDR2 sequences are SGHRS and YFSETQ. CDR3 size: 15 residues.